The 32 T cell receptor beta chains below all came from one sample that was sequenced in a study of molecular identifiers for immune sequencing clone quantification. TCRdb reanalysed the PCR reads using MiXCR and keeps one entry per CDR3 protein. This table has more than 35,000 distinct CDR3 sequences, roughly 19% appearing once. Sequenced sample: naive CD8+ T cells from blood, with Jurkat cell RNA spiked in. Subset indicated: FACS-sorted CD8+CD4-CCR7+CD45RA+ naive T cells. Receptors were obtained from a human donor in good health. Some libraries in this study had Jurkat cell RNA spiked in.

Details on this clonotype: A much larger clone lies a single base off, so this may be a read error. The CDR3 spells CASSGTGPAGELLF. Written as DNA, the CDR3 is TGTGCCAGCAGCGGGACAGGGCCGGCCGGGGAGCTGCTTTTT. The chain carries TRBV12-3 or TRBV12-4 and TRBJ2-2, with 9 bases identical to TRBD1. CDR3 length: 14 residues.

Sample share makes this clonotype medium-sized (0.01 to 0.1%). The rearrangement joins TRBV28 to TRBJ2-3; possibly TRBD1 for D (6 bases). The CDR3 runs to 16 residues. V was cut by 4 bases and J by 4 bases, with 18 bases left in between. Germline V lookup: CDR1 MDHEN, CDR2 SYDVKM. DNA for the CDR3: TGTGCCAGCAGTTCAGGGGTCCGTAGATCAGCAGATACGCAGTATTTT. Translation: CASSSGVRRSADTQYF.

The chain links TRBV20-1 to TRBJ1-2; 7 nucleotides line up with TRBD1. Losses at the gene ends were 2 bases for V and 8 bases for J; bases not matched to a gene: 11. CDR1 DFQATT and CDR2 SNEGSKA come from the germline V gene (reference sequence). The length of the CDR3 is 14 residues. The CDR3 spells CSARWDRPYSGYTF. The CDR3 DNA is TGCAGTGCTAGATGGGACAGACCCTATTCCGGCTACACCTTC.

This clonotype was counted ten times or more. V usage is TRBV30 and J usage is TRBJ2-7; D uncertain. Trimming pared 0 bases from V and 6 bases from J, leaving 9 bases between. The germline CDR1 and CDR2 sequences are GTSNPN and SVGIG (reference sequence). The CDR3 runs to 12 residues. The CDR3 here is CAWSVQGGEQYF. CDR3 DNA: TGTGCCTGGAGTGTACAAGGCGGCGAGCAGTACTTC.

There are a few counts of this clonotype. A much larger clone lies a single base off, so this may be a read error. The rearrangement links TRBV5-1 to TRBJ1-1; unclear D gene. The CDR3 runs 15 residues. Germline assignment: CDR1 SGHRS and CDR2 YFSETQ. Trimming pared 4 bases from V and 4 bases from J, leaving 17 bases between. The CDR3 nucleotides are TGCGCCAGCAGCGTCTTAGAATGGGAGGGCACTGAAGCTTTCTTT. It yields the protein CASSVLEWEGTEAFF.

This clonotype was recorded many times. The V gene is TRBV4-2, the J gene TRBJ2-3, with D unclear. This CDR3 has 17 amino acids. The germline V and J ends were trimmed by 0 bases and 0 bases, with 13 bases remaining between them. Per germline, CDR1 LGHNA and CDR2 YNFKEQ. The CDR3 spells CASSQEHGPHSTDTQYF. In nucleotides, the CDR3 is TGTGCCAGCAGCCAAGAGCACGGGCCCCACAGCACAGATACGCAGTATTTT.

This clonotype showed up just a few times. The chain has TRBV29-1 and TRBJ1-1; D gene uncertain. Germline V lookup: CDR1 SQVTM, CDR2 ANQGSEA. This CDR3 comprises 10 residues. Trimming took 7 bases from V and 1 from J, leaving 4 bases between them. Written as DNA, the CDR3 is TGCAGCGGGAGGAACACTGAAGCTTTCTTT. It encodes CSGRNTEAFF.

Ten or more counts support this clonotype. The chain combines TRBV20-1 with TRBJ2-7; TRBD2 aligns across 11 bases. CDR3 length equals 15 residues. CDR1 DFQATT and CDR2 SNEGSKA come from the germline V gene (reference sequence). V lost 6 bases to trimming and J lost 0 bases; unmatched junction nucleotides: 7. This CDR3 reads CSARGLAVSSYEQYF. The CDR3 coding sequence is TGCAGTGCGAGGGGACTAGCGGTGAGCTCCTACGAGCAGTACTTC.

This clonotype showed up just a few times. Since a much larger clone is just one base distant, this may be a read error. The chain joins TRBV3-1 to TRBJ2-3; D might be TRBD2 (5 bases). Trimming shortened V by 4 bases and J by 5 bases, and 13 bases separated the two germline ends. CDR1 is LGHDT and CDR2 is YNNKEL in the germline V gene (reference sequence). CDR3 length: 14 amino acids. CDR3: CASSPGSLLDTQYF. CDR3 DNA: TGTGCCAGCAGCCCGGGGTCTTTGCTAGATACGCAGTATTTT.

Concerning this clonotype itself: No conserved phenylalanine or tryptophan ends this CDR3, so it is likely a read error. This chain uses TRBV6-5 with TRBJ2-3; unclear D gene. Germline CDR1 is MNHEY and CDR2 is SVGAGI. V was clipped by 7 bases and J by 0 bases, with 8 bases between them. The CDR3 extends over 13 amino acids. Written as DNA, the CDR3 is TGTGCCAGCACCCCACTTAGCACAGATACGCAGTATGTT. Translated, it gives CASTPLSTDTQYV.

This clonotype was seen repeatedly, ten times or more. This chain uses TRBV29-1 with TRBJ1-1; 10 bases line up with TRBD1. CDR1 and CDR2 from the germline V gene are SQVTM and ANQGSEA. The CDR3 runs 14 residues. The trim removed 4 bases at V and 6 bases at J, leaving 8 bases unmatched. In DNA, the CDR3 is TGCAGCGTTGCGGACAGGGGGGTTAGCGCTGAAGCTTTCTTT. Its protein is CSVADRGVSAEAFF.

This clonotype was seen at least ten times. The V and J genes are TRBV3-1 and TRBJ2-3; D assignment may be TRBD1 or TRBD2 (6 bases each). The germline gives CDR1 LGHDT, CDR2 YNNKEL (reference sequence). Trimming left V 0 bases short and J 2 bases short, with 18 bases between. The CDR3 extends over 18 amino acids. CDR3 amino acids: CASSQDFAGGGYTDTQYF. CDR3 DNA sequence: TGTGCCAGCAGCCAAGATTTCGCAGGAGGGGGATACACAGATACGCAGTATTTT.

This clonotype is deemed medium-sized. This chain connects TRBV20-1 to TRBJ2-3; TRBD2 aligns across 7 bases. Germline V lookup: CDR1 DFQATT, CDR2 SNEGSKA (reference sequence). The junction had 11 bases not matched to a gene; V was cut back by 7 bases and J by 4 bases. This CDR3 has 14 residues. As DNA, the CDR3 is TGCAGTGTAGGAGGAACTAGCGTTCCAGATACGCAGTATTTT. Translating it yields CSVGGTSVPDTQYF.

As for this clonotype: With a much larger clone just one base away, this may be a read error. The J gene is TRBJ2-1, the V gene TRBV7-9; D gene unclear. The germline CDR1 and CDR2 sequences are SEHNR and FQNEAQ (reference sequence). The CDR3 runs 13 residues. The germline V and J ends were trimmed by 4 bases and 5 bases, with 9 bases remaining between them. CDR3 DNA: TGTGCCAGCAGCTCTGGACCGAACAATGAGCAGTTCTTC. It codes for CASSSGPNNEQFF.

Regarding this clonotype: Possible read error: a much larger clone is one base away. This rearrangement joins TRBV27 to TRBJ2-1, with 9 bases that match TRBD2. The CDR3 length is 16 residues. The germline gives CDR1 MNHEY, CDR2 SMNVEV (reference sequence). The CDR3 DNA follows: TGTGCCAGCGGGCCCTGGCGGGAGGGAACCTACAATGAGCAGCTCTTC. Translation gives CASGPWREGTYNEQLF.

Details on this clonotype: This clone may be a read error of a much larger clone one base away. This chain links TRBV5-6 with TRBJ2-2; D may be TRBD2 (6 bases). This CDR3 is built from 15 residues. Germline V gives CDR1 SGHDT, CDR2 YYEEEE. The CDR3 nucleotides are TGTGCCAGCAGCTCCCGGAGACAGTTAACCGGGGGGCTGTTTTTT. As protein: CASSSRRQLTGGLFF.

There are a few counts of this clonotype. One end of the junction is discordant with germline, which a read error may explain. The rearrangement uses TRBV5-3 and TRBJ1-2, with no clear D. TRBV5-3 counts as an open reading frame of uncertain function. This CDR3 comprises 15 residues. The CDR3 nucleotides read TGTGCCAGCAGCTTGGATTCGGGTTTAGGGAATGGCTACACCTTC. Translating gives CASSLDSGLGNGYTF.

In this sample, this clonotype turned up many times. V usage is TRBV7-8 and J usage is TRBJ1-5; D is unclear. V was clipped by 1 base and J by 2 bases, with 9 bases between them. Looked up from germline, CDR1 is SGHVS and CDR2 is FQNEAQ. There are 15 residues in the CDR3. CDR3 nucleotides: TGTGCCAGCAGCTTAGGTGTCGGGGGCAATCAGCCCCAGCATTTT. It specifies CASSLGVGGNQPQHF.

The chain employs TRBV9 and TRBJ2-3; D could derive from TRBD1 or TRBD2 (6 bases each). In germline, CDR1 is SGDLS, CDR2 YYNGEE. The CDR3 has 15 residues. V was clipped by 0 bases and J by 1 base, with 9 bases between them. The chain's CDR3 is CASSVAGGGTDTQYF. The CDR3 DNA follows: TGTGCCAGCAGCGTAGCCGGGGGCGGCACAGATACGCAGTATTTT. Full variable domain (remainder filled in from reference TRBV9 and TRBJ2-3): DSGVTQTPKHLITATGQRVTLRCSPRSGDLSVYWYQQSLDQGLQFLIQYYNGEERAKGNILERFSAQQFPDLHSELNLSSLELGDSALYFCASSVAGGGTDTQYFGPGTRLTVL.

The chain employs TRBV27 and TRBJ1-5; D unresolved. CDR1 and CDR2 (germline): MNHEY, SMNVEV (reference sequence). Trimming left V 2 bases short and J 3 bases short, with 5 bases between. This CDR3 comprises 13 residues. This chain's CDR3 is CASSLAHNQPQHF. CDR3 coding DNA: TGTGCCAGCAGTTTAGCCCACAATCAGCCCCAGCATTTT.

This clonotype has a count of ten or more. The chain recombines TRBV4-3 with TRBJ1-6, with a weak D call TRBD1 (6 bases). V dropped 0 bases and J dropped 5 bases, with 11 bases sitting between them. From germline, CDR1 is LGHNA and CDR2 YSLEER. The CDR3 runs 16 residues. CDR3 coding DNA: TGCGCCAGCAGCCAAGACAGGGGCGAGAATAATTCACCCCTCCACTTT. Its translation: CASSQDRGENNSPLHF.

This clonotype occurred many times. The chain employs TRBV10-3 and TRBJ2-7, with 9 bases fitting TRBD2. Germline V CDR1 and CDR2: ENHRY, SYGVKD. The CDR3 totals 17 residues. Trimming removed 0 bases from V and 2 bases from J; junction bases left unmatched: 8. CDR3 in amino acids: CAISESIAAGGPYEQYF. The CDR3 coding sequence is TGTGCCATCAGTGAGTCGATTGCGGCGGGAGGGCCCTACGAGCAGTACTTC.

This clonotype was seen many times. The chain carries TRBV29-1 and TRBJ2-7, with 7 bases identical to TRBD1. There are 14 residues in the CDR3. CDR1 and CDR2 from the germline V gene are SQVTM and ANQGSEA. With V trimmed by 7 bases and J by 4 bases, 13 bases remained unmatched. The CDR3 nucleotides are TGCAGCGCGCTTTTGGCAGGGGGTAGTTACGAGCAGTACTTC. Encoded protein: CSALLAGGSYEQYF.

Notes on this clonotype: A much bigger clone sits one base away, suggesting this may be a read error. V is TRBV9 and J is TRBJ2-2; TRBD1 might be the D (6 bases). From germline, CDR1 is SGDLS and CDR2 YYNGEE. Between the trimmed V and J ends, which lost 3 bases and 4 bases, there was a span of 16 bases. The CDR3 has 16 residues. The CDR3 reads CASSERDITSTGELFF. CDR3 nucleotides: TGTGCCAGCAGCGAACGGGACATTACGAGCACCGGGGAGCTGTTTTTT.

The V call is TRBV11-2, the J call TRBJ2-3, with unresolved D. The CDR3 has 16 residues. Trimming shortened V by 5 bases and J by 4 bases, and 19 bases separated the two germline ends. The V gene's germline CDR1 is SGHAT and CDR2 FQNNGV. The CDR3 DNA sequence: TGTGCCAGCAGCACCCGGACCGACGGAATGTCAGATACGCAGTATTTT. It specifies CASSTRTDGMSDTQYF.

The chain is built from TRBV28 and TRBJ2-5; 8 bases line up with TRBD2. Germline CDR1 reads MDHEN; CDR2 reads SYDVKM. The CDR3 spans 16 residues. V lost 7 bases to trimming and J lost 3 bases; unmatched junction nucleotides: 13. The CDR3 reads CASTSLAESGEETQYF. The CDR3 region has the DNA TGTGCCAGCACCTCACTAGCGGAGAGTGGGGAAGAGACCCAGTACTTC.

This clonotype was counted between two and nine times. At one boundary the junction diverges from the germline segment, which might be a read error. The chain recombines TRBV19 with TRBJ2-2; possible D gene TRBD1, 6 bases. Germline-derived CDR1 and CDR2 are LNHDA and SQIVND (reference sequence). This CDR3 has 14 residues. CDR3 amino acids: CASRIGGNTGELFF. The CDR3 region has the DNA TGTGCCAGTAGGATAGGGGGGAACACCGGGGAGCTGTTTTTT.

Many counts were recorded for this clonotype. This chain joins TRBV9 and TRBJ2-7; D uncertain. Germline CDR1 reads SGDLS; CDR2 reads YYNGEE. Trimming cost V 4 bases and J 2 bases, with 16 bases left between them. The CDR3 has 15 residues. In DNA, the CDR3 is TGTGCCAGCAGCCCTCACCCCGGACCGACCTACGAGCAGTACTTC. This translates into CASSPHPGPTYEQYF.

This clonotype was recorded many times. The genes are TRBV7-6 and TRBJ2-3; D remains unclear. V was cut by 5 bases and J by 0 bases, with 12 bases left in between. Germline V CDR1 and CDR2: SGHVS, FNYEAQ. The CDR3 sequence is 15 residues long. The CDR3 reads CASSPPSSSTDTQYF. CDR3 coding DNA: TGTGCCAGCAGCCCCCCGAGCTCTAGCACAGATACGCAGTATTTT.

In this sample, this clonotype turned up a few times. This chain uses TRBV3-1 with TRBJ1-2; 8 bases are shared with TRBD1. CDR1 and CDR2 (germline): LGHDT, YNNKEL (reference sequence). This CDR3 has 13 residues. The ends lost 4 bases at V and 8 bases at J; junction bases unmatched: 6. CDR3 DNA: TGTGCCAGCAGCCTGGACAGGGAGCAAGGCTACACCTTC. It translates to CASSLDREQGYTF. Together with reference TRBV3-1 and TRBJ1-2, the CDR3 gives the full variable domain: DTAVSQTPKYLVTQMGNDKSIKCEQNLGHDTMYWYKQDSKKFLKIMFSYNNKELIINETVPNRFSPKSPDKAHLNLHINSLELGDSAVYFCASSLDREQGYTFGSGTRLTVV.

This clonotype was detected only a few times. V is TRBV30 and J is TRBJ1-2; maybe TRBD1 (5 bases). The CDR3 totals 13 residues. In germline, CDR1 is GTSNPN, CDR2 SVGIG (reference sequence). The ends were cut back, 5 bases at V and 3 bases at J, with 13 bases in the middle. The DNA of the CDR3 is TGTGCCTGGGAATCCAGGGTCGACTATGGCTACACCTTC. Its protein product is CAWESRVDYGYTF.

This clonotype was recorded many times. The chain employs TRBV7-6 and TRBJ2-7, with 7 bases lining up with TRBD1. CDR1 and CDR2 from the germline V gene are SGHVS and FNYEAQ. J was trimmed by 3 bases and V by 6 bases; bases with no gene match: 5. This CDR3 is 13 amino acids long. The CDR3 coding sequence is TGTGCCAGCAGGCCCGGGACAGACTACGAGCAGTACTTC. This encodes CASRPGTDYEQYF.